This note documents a single TCR beta chain sequence. These data belong to a study of T-cell reconstitution after alpha-beta-depleted transplantation in children. For TCRbeta, the library was prepared with unique molecular identifiers. TCRdb passed the PCR reads through MiXCR, listing each CDR3 protein once. The table lists about 16,000 distinct CDR3 sequences, roughly 8.2% of them singletons. The germline gives CDR1 LGHDT, CDR2 YNNKEL (reference sequence). The V gene lost 4 bases and the J gene lost 5 bases, with 11 bases spanning the gap. The CDR3 contains 13 residues. The material was PBMCs, mostly from graft donor cells, obtained 60 days after TCRalphabeta/CD19-depleted stem cell transplant. The V and J genes are TRBV3-1 and TRBJ1-2; D uncertain. The sequence derives from a boy in the first two years of life who had a stem cell transplant for Wiskott-Aldrich syndrome, so the T cells may come from the graft donor. The CDR3 bases are TGTGCCAGCAGCCTCATGGTTTCGTATGGCTACACCTTC. It specifies CASSLMVSYGYTF.